These T cell receptor beta chains were read from a single sample in a study of blood T cell repertoires in COVID-19. Clones were read by immunoSEQ multiplex PCR, and TCRdb kept only the in-frame ones, dropping some. Among around 300,000 clones listed, about four fifths were seen once. Sample: peripheral blood. Every receptor here comes from a woman aged 45-59 years who had recovered from COVID-19. Each CDR3 is given with its conserved first and last residue. Fields, in order: V gene, J gene, clone size, D gene, CDR3 DNA, CDR3 protein. D genes are given only for firm matches. Rows give clone size only sometimes, using once, few, many, or a class for an expanded clone.

>TRBV7-9|TRBJ1-1|-|TRBD1
TGTGCCAGCAGCGACCCGGGACAGGGGAACACTGAAGCTTTCTTT
CASSDPGQGNTEAFF
>TRBV7-2|TRBJ2-2|-|TRBD1
TGTGCCAGCAGGGAGGGACAGGGGGGCACCCGGGAGCTGTTTTTT
CASREGQGGTRELFF
>TRBV19|TRBJ1-2|-|TRBD1
TGTGCCAGTAATGAGGACAGGGGCTATGGCTACACCTTC
CASNEDRGYGYTF
>TRBV2|TRBJ1-6|-|-
TGTGCCAGCAAAGAGCGCCGTAATAATTCACCCCTCCACTTT
CASKERRNNSPLHF
>TRBV6-2/TRBV6-3|TRBJ2-7|-|-
TGTGCCAGCACCCCTGATCGGGGGTATACCTCCTACGAGCAGTACTTC
CASTPDRGYTSYEQYF
>TRBV28|TRBJ2-1|-|TRBD2
TGTGCCAGCAGTTTGCGGGAGCGGGGCAATGAGCAGTTCTTC
CASSLRERGNEQFF
>TRBV6-1|TRBJ2-1|few|TRBD2
TGTGCCAGCAGTGAAGCGCTTCTAGCGGGGTCTTACAATGAGCAGTTCTTC
CASSEALLAGSYNEQFF
>TRBV6-4|TRBJ2-7|many|TRBD1
TGTGCCAGCCGGGACAGGGGCTACGAGCAGTACTTC
CASRDRGYEQYF
>TRBV6-2/TRBV6-3|TRBJ1-1|-|-
TGTGCCAGCAGTTTAACAGGGTTGAACACTGAAGCTTTCTTT
CASSLTGLNTEAFF
>TRBV5-4|TRBJ2-5|-|TRBD2
TGTGCCAGCAGCCAGGGACTACAAGAGACCCAGTACTTC
CASSQGLQETQYF
>TRBV30|TRBJ1-6|-|TRBD1
TGTGCCTGGACTCTCGGGGCAGGGGGCAATTCACCCCTCCACTTT
CAWTLGAGGNSPLHF
>TRBV7-9|TRBJ2-7|-|TRBD2
TGTGCCAGCAGCCCACCGGGGCTAGCGGGTTCCTACGAGCAGTACTTC
CASSPPGLAGSYEQYF
>TRBV5-6|TRBJ1-2|-|TRBD1
TGTGCCAGCAGCTCAGGACAGGCTAACTATGGCTACACCTTC
CASSSGQANYGYTF
>TRBV5-1|TRBJ1-2|-|TRBD1
TGCGCCAGCAGCCCCGGCGCAGGGGGCAGTGGCTACACCTTC
CASSPGAGGSGYTF
>TRBV5-1|TRBJ2-7|-|TRBD2
TGCGCCAGCAGCTGGGATAGCGGGGGTTCCTACGAGCAGTACTTC
CASSWDSGGSYEQYF
>TRBV7-8|TRBJ1-2|once|-
TGTGCCAGCAGCCAACCCACAGGGAACTATGGCTACACCTTC
CASSQPTGNYGYTF
>TRBV5-1|TRBJ2-2|once|-
TGCGCCAGCAGCCTGTCTACACTAATCGGGGCCGGGGAGCTGTTTTTT
CASSLSTLIGAGELFF